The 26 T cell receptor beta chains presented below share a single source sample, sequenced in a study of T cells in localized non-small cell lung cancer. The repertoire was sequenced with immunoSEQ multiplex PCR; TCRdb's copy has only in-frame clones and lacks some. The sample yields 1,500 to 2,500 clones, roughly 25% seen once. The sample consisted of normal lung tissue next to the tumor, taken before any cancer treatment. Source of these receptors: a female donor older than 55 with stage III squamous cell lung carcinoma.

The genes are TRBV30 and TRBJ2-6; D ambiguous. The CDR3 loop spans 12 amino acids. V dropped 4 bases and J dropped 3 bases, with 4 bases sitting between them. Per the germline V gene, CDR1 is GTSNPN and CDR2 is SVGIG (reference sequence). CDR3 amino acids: CAWNIGANVLTF. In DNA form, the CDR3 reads TGTGCCTGGAACATTGGGGCCAACGTCCTGACTTTC. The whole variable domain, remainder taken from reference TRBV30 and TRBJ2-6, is SQTIHQWPATLVQPVGSPLSLECTVEGTSNPNLYWYRQAAGRGLQLLFYSVGIGQISSEVPQNLSASRPQDRQFILSSKKLLLSDSGFYLCAWNIGANVLTFGAGSRLTVL.

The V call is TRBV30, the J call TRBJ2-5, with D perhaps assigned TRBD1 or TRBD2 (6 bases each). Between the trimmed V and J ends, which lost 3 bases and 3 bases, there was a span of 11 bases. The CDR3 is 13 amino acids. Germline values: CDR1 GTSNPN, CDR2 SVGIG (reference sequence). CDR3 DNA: TGTGCCTGGAGCTGGAGGGGGGAAGAGACCCAGTACTTC. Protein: CAWSWRGEETQYF.

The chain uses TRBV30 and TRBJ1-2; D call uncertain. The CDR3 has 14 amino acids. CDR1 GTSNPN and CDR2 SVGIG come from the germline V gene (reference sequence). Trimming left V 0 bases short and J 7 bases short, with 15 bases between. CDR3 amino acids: CAWSVSYRTLGYTF. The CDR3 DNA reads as TGTGCCTGGAGTGTATCTTATAGGACGCTTGGCTACACCTTC.

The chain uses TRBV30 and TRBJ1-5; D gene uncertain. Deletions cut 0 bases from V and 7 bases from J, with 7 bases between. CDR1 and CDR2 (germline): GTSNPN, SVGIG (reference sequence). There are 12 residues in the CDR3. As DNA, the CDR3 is TGTGCCTGGAGTGTACCCAACCAGCCCCAGCATTTT. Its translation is CAWSVPNQPQHF.

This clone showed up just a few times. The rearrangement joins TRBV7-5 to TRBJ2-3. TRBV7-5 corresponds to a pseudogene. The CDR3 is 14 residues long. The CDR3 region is CASSLIRITDTQYF. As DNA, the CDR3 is TGTGCCAGCAGCTTAATAAGGATCACAGATACGCAGTATTTT.

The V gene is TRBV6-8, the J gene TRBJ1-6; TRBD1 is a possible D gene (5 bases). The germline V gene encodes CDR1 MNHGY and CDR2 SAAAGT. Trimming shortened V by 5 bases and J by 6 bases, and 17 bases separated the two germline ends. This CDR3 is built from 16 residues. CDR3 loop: CASSSWDRVSNSPLHF. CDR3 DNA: TGTGCCAGCAGTAGTTGGGACCGGGTGAGTAATTCACCCCTCCACTTT.

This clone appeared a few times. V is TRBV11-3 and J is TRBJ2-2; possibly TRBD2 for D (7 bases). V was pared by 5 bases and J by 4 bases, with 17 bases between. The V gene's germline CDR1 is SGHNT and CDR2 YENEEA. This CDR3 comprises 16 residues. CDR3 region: CASSPNGGALTGELFF. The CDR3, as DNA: TGTGCCAGCAGCCCGAATGGGGGGGCGCTCACCGGGGAGCTGTTTTTT.

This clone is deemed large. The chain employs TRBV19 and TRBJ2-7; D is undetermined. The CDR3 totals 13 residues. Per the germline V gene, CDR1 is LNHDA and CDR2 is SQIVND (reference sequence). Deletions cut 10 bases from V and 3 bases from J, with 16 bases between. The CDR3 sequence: CATRRDEDYEQYF. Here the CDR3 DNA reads TGTGCCACTCGCCGAGACGAGGACTACGAGCAGTACTTC. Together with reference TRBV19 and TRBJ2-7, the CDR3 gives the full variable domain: DGGITQSPKYLFRKEGQNVTLSCEQNLNHDAMYWYRQDPGQGLRLIYYSQIVNDFQKGDIAEGYSVSREKKESFPLTVTSAQKNPTAFYLCATRRDEDYEQYFGPGTRLTVT.

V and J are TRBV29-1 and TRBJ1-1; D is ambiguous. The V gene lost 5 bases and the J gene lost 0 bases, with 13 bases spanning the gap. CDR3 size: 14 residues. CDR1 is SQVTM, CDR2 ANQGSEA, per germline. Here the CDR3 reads CSVYGTAMNTEAFF. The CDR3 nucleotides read TGCAGCGTTTACGGTACAGCGATGAACACTGAAGCTTTCTTT.

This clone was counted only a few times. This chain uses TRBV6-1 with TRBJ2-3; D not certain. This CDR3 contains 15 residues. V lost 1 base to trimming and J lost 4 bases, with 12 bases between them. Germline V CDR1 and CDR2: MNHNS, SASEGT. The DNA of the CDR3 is TGTGCCAGCAGTGAAGTTTGGGTTTCGGCAGATACGCAGTATTTT. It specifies CASSEVWVSADTQYF.

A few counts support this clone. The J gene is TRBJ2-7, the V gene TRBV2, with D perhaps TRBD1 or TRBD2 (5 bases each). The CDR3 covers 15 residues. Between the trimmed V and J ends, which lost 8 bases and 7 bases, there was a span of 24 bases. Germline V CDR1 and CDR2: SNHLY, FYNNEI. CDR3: CASSDPVGVVDEQYF. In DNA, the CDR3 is TGTGCCAGCTCCGACCCTGTGGGGGTCGTAGATGAGCAGTACTTC.

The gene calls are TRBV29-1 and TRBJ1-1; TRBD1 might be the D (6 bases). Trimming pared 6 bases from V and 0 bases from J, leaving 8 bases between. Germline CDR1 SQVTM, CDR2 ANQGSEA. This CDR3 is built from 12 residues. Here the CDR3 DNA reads TGCAGCGTGGGGGCAGTGAACACTGAAGCTTTCTTT. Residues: CSVGAVNTEAFF.

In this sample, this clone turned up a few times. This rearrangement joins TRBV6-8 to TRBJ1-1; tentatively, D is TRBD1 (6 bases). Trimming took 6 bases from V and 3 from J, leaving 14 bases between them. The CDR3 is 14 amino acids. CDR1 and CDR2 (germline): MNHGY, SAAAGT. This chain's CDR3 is CASRPTGRDTEAFF. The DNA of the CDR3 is TGTGCCAGCAGACCAACAGGGAGGGACACTGAAGCTTTCTTT.

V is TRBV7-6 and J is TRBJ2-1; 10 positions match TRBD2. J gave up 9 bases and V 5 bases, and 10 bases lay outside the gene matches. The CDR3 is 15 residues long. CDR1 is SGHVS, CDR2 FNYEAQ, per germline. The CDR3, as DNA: TGTGCCAGCAGCACGGGACTAGCGACGAGTGGTGAGCAGTTCTTC. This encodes CASSTGLATSGEQFF. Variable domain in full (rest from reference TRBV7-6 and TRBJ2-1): GAGVSQSPRYKVTKRGQDVALRCDPISGHVSLYWYRQALGQGPEFLTYFNYEAQQDKSGLPNDRFSAERPEGSISTLTIQRTEQRDSAMYRCASSTGLATSGEQFFGPGTRLTVL.

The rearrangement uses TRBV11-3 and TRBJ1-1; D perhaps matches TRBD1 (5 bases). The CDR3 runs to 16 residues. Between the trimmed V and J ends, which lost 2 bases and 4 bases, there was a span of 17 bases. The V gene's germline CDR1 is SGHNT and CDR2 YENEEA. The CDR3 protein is CASSLTAGGGGTEAFF. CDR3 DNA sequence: TGTGCCAGCAGCTTAACGGCTGGCGGGGGGGGCACTGAAGCTTTCTTT.

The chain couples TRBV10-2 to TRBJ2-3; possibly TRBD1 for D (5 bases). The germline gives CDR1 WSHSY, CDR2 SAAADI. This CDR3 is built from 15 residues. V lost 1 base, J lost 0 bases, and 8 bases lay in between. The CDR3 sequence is CASSELGLSTDTQYF. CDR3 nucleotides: TGCGCCAGCAGTGAGTTGGGGCTAAGCACAGATACGCAGTATTTT.

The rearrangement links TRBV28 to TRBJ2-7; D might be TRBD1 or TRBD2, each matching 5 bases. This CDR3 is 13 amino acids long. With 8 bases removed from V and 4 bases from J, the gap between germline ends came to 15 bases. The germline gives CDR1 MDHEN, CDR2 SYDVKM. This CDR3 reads CASRPQGGYEQYF. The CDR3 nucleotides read TGTGCCAGCCGGCCCCAGGGCGGGTACGAGCAGTACTTC.

CDR3 in amino acids: CASSQGSIFAGYGYTF. The CDR3, as DNA: TGTGCCAGCAGCCAAGGCAGCATCTTTGCCGGCTATGGCTACACCTTC. The rearrangement links TRBV14 to TRBJ1-2; no firm D call. This CDR3 comprises 16 residues. The germline gives CDR1 SGHDN, CDR2 FVKESK. The V end was cut by 1 base, the J end by 4 bases, with 16 bases between.

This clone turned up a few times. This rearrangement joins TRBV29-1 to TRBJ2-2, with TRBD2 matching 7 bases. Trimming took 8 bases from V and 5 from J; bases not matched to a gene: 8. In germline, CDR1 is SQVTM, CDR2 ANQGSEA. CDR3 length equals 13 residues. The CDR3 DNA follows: TGCAGCATAAACGAGGGAGGGACCGGGGAGCTGTTTTTT. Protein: CSINEGGTGELFF.

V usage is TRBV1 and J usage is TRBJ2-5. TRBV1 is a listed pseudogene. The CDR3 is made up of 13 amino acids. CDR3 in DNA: TGCGCCAGCAGCCACCCCGGCCGAGAGACCCAGTACTTC. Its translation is CASSHPGRETQYF.

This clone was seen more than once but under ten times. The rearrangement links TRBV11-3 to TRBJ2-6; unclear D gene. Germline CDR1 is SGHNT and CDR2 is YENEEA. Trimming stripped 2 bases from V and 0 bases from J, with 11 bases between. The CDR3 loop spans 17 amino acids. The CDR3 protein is CASSLTSTASGANVLTF. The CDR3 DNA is TGTGCCAGCAGCTTAACGAGCACAGCCTCTGGGGCCAACGTCCTGACTTTC.

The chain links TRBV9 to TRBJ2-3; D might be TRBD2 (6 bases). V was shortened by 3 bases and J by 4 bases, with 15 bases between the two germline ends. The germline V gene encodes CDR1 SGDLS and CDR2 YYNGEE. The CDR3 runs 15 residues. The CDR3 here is CASSDLGEAPDTQYF. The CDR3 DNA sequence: TGTGCCAGCAGCGATCTGGGGGAGGCCCCAGATACGCAGTATTTT. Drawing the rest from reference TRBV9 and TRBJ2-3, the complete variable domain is DSGVTQTPKHLITATGQRVTLRCSPRSGDLSVYWYQQSLDQGLQFLIQYYNGEERAKGNILERFSAQQFPDLHSELNLSSLELGDSALYFCASSDLGEAPDTQYFGPGTRLTVL.

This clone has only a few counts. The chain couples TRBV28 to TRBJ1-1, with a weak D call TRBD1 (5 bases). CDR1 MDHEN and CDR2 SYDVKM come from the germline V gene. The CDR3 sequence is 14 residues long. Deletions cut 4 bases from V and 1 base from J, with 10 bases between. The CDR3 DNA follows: TGTGCCAGCAGTTCGGGGCACCCGAACACTGAAGCTTTCTTT. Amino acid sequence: CASSSGHPNTEAFF.

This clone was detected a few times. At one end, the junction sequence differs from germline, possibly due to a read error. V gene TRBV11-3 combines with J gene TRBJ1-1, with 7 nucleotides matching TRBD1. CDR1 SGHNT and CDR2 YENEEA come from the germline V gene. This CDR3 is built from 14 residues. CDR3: CASSLTRDRDNPSF. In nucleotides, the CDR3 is TGTGCCAGCAGCCTAACACGTGACAGGGACAATCCTAGCTTT.

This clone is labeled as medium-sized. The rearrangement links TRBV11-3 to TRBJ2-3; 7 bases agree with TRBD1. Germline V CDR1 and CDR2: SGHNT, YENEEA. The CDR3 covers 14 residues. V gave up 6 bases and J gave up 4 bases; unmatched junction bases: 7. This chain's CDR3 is CASSRQGISDTQYF. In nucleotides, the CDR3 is TGTGCCAGCAGTCGACAGGGTATATCAGATACGCAGTATTTT.

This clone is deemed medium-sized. CDR3 DNA: TGTGCCAGCAGCTCCCCCGCTAGCGGGAGGGACGAGCAGTACTTC. This translates into CASSSPASGRDEQYF. This rearrangement joins TRBV11-3 to TRBJ2-7; 12 positions agree with TRBD2. Germline V lookup: CDR1 SGHNT, CDR2 YENEEA. Germline trimming cut 4 bases from V and 5 bases from J; bases unmatched to any gene: 6. The CDR3 sequence is 15 residues long. Looking up the rest from reference TRBV11-3 and TRBJ2-7 gives the full variable domain: EAGVVQSPRYKIIEKKQPVAFWCNPISGHNTLYWYLQNLGQGPELLIRYENEEAVDDSQLPKDRFSAERLKGVDSTLKIQPAELGDSAVYLCASSSPASGRDEQYFGPGTRLTVT.